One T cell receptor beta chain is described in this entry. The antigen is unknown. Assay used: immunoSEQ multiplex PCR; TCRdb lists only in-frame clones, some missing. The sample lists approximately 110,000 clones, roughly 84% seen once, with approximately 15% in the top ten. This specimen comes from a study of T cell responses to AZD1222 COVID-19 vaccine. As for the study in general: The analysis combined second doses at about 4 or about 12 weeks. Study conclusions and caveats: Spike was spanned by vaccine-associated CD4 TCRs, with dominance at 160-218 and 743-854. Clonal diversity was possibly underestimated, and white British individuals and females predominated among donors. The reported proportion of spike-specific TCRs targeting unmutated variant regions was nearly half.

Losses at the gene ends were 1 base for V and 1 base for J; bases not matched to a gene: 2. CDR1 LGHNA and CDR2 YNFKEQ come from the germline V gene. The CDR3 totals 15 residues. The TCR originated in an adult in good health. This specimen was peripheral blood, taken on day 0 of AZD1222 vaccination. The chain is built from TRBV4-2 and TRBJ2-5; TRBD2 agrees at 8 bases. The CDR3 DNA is TGTGCCAGCAGCCAAGCACTAGCGGCCCAAGAGACCCAGTACTTC. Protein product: CASSQALAAQETQYF.